This T cell receptor (beta chain) was obtained from a study of radiation and T cells in renal cell carcinoma. Findings and caveats of the study: No pretreatment tumor biopsies were available for baseline clonotypes. In blood, top tumor clones expanded by 2 weeks, shrinking by 4.

Time point specified: baseline pretreatment blood. Noted treatment: 15 Gy SBRT to primary tumor, nephrectomy 4 weeks later. After SBRT, blood was collected at 2 and 4 weeks, plus baseline. Profiled with immunoSEQ multiplex PCR; TCRdb holds only in-frame clones, not every one. The table has 140,000 to 150,000 clones, about nine tenths seen once. As for this clone: What it recognizes is unknown.

The material sequenced was blood, taken from a patient whose treatment included radiotherapy and nephrectomy. The sequence was collected from a woman in her 70s with renal cell carcinoma.

The DNA of the CDR3 is TGCGCCAGCAGCCGAAGGGAGAGGGGTACCGGGGAGCTGTTTTTT. This translates into CASSRRERGTGELFF. The chain employs TRBV5-1 and TRBJ2-2; D assignment may be TRBD1 or TRBD2 (5 bases each). V shed 4 bases and J shed 5 bases, with 15 bases lying between them. This CDR3 contains 15 residues. From germline, CDR1 is SGHRS and CDR2 YFSETQ.